The 5 T cell receptor beta chains presented below share a single source sample, sequenced in a study of shared clonotypes between healthy human individuals. Some clones are missing from TCRdb's copy, which holds only in-frame ones; the method was immunoSEQ multiplex PCR. This table has about 1 million clones, 65% to 75% appearing once. Sequenced input: memory CD4+ T cells sorted from blood. Subset of the sample: CD45RA-negative fraction. These receptors came from a man aged 18-30 years in good health.

The V and J genes are TRBV10-1 and TRBJ2-3, with 13 bases fitting TRBD2. The CDR3 runs to 15 residues. The trim removed 2 bases at V and 6 bases at J, leaving 2 bases unmatched. Germline V gives CDR1 WNHNN, CDR2 SYGVQD (reference sequence). CDR3 region: CASSEGLAGDDTQYF. CDR3 in DNA: TGCGCCAGCAGTGAGGGACTAGCGGGAGACGATACGCAGTATTTT.

This sequence joins TRBV18 and TRBJ1-2; D remains unclear. The CDR3 sequence is 15 residues long. Trimming removed 5 bases at V and 3 bases at J, with 16 bases between. Germline CDR1 reads KGHSH; CDR2 reads LQKENI. The CDR3 is CASSSTSRLDYGYTF. The DNA for the CDR3 is TGTGCCAGCTCATCAACCAGTCGCCTGGACTATGGCTACACCTTC.

DNA for the CDR3: TGTGCCAGCAGGGAGTCCAGCGGGCTTTACGAGCAGTACTTC. Translation: CASRESSGLYEQYF. The chain links TRBV2 to TRBJ2-7; perhaps TRBD2 as D (6 bases). This CDR3 spans 14 amino acids. Between the trimmed V and J ends, which lost 6 bases and 4 bases, there was a span of 16 bases. The V gene's germline CDR1 is SNHLY and CDR2 FYNNEI. Supplemented by reference TRBV2 and TRBJ2-7, the full variable domain reads EPEVTQTPSHQVTQMGQEVILRCVPISNHLYFYWYRQILGQKVEFLVSFYNNEISEKSEIFDDQFSVERPDGSNFTLKIRSTKLEDSAMYFCASRESSGLYEQYFGPGTRLTVT.

This clone has just one count. The V gene is TRBV5-4, the J gene TRBJ2-7; 10 bases are a match to TRBD1. Trimming removed 4 bases from V and 6 bases from J; junction bases left unmatched: 10. The V gene's germline CDR1 is SGHNT and CDR2 YYREEE (reference sequence). The CDR3 length is 15 residues. This CDR3 is CASSHAGDRGSEQYF. Here the CDR3 DNA reads TGTGCCAGCAGCCATGCCGGGGACAGGGGCTCCGAGCAGTACTTC.

The V and J genes are TRBV29-1 and TRBJ1-6; possible D gene TRBD1, 6 bases. The ends were cut back, 4 bases at V and 4 bases at J, with 14 bases in the middle. The germline V gene has CDR1 SQVTM and CDR2 ANQGSEA. The CDR3 spans 15 residues. CDR3: CSVGPGGQYNSPLHF. CDR3 nucleotides: TGCAGCGTTGGACCTGGGGGCCAATATAATTCACCCCTCCACTTT.